The clone carrying this T cell receptor (beta chain) occurred once. Its cognate antigen is unknown. The data were taken from a study of CD8 T cells in Susac syndrome. Reverse transcription of roughly 0.5 to 1 ug RNA was performed with random hexamers. Amplification of TCR beta CDR3 across 54 Vbeta and 13 Jbeta was performed with immunoSEQ multiplex PCR. TCRdb re-derived calls from the immunoSEQ multiplex PCR reads in MiXCR, one entry per CDR3 protein. The sample yields under 200,000 distinct CDR3 sequences, about 93% seen once. Controls matched for age and sex were healthy donors. Negative magnetic isolation gave CD8+ and CD4+ cells; FACS enriched CD8+ TEMRA. General study points: Only a relatively small number of individuals were included in the TCR sequencing and HLA analysis.

The sequenced material came from CD4+ T cells from PBMCs. The source of this sequence is a human donor in good health.

CDR3 amino acids: CASRRVGANVLTF. CDR3 sequence (DNA): TGTGCCAGCAGAAGGGTAGGGGCCAACGTCCTGACTTTC. The V gene is TRBV11-1, the J gene TRBJ2-6; no clear D. The germline CDR1 and CDR2 sequences are SGHAT and FQDESV (reference sequence). The CDR3 has 13 residues. V lost 6 bases, J lost 4 bases, and 7 bases lay in between.